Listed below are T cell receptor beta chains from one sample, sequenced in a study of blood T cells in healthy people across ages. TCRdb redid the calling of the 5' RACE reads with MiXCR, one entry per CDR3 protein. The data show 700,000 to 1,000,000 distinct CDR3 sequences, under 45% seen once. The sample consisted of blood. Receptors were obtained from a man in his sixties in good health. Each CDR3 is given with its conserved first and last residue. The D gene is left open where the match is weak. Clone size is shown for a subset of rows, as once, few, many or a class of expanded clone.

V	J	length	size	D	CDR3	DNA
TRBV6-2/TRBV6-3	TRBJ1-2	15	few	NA	CASSRNRTPGYGYTF	TGTGCCAGCAGTCGTAACAGGACACCAGGCTATGGCTACACCTTC
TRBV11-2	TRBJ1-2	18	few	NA	CASSLERIKDIKGGGYTF	TGTGCCAGCAGCTTAGAGAGGATAAAGGACATAAAAGGAGGAGGCTACACCTTC
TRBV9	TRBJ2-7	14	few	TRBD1	CASRKTGSAYEQYF	TGTGCCAGCAGGAAGACAGGGTCCGCCTACGAGCAGTACTTC
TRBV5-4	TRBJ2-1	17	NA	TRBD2	CASSLGSGGANYNEQFF	TGTGCCAGCAGCTTGGGAAGCGGGGGGGCGAATTACAATGAGCAGTTCTTC
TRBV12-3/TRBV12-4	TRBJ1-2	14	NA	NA	CASSLSGRSNGYTF	TGTGCCAGCAGTTTATCGGGGCGAAGCAATGGCTACACCTTC
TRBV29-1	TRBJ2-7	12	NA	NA	CSVARPLGEQYF	TGCAGCGTCGCTCGTCCTTTGGGCGAGCAGTACTTC
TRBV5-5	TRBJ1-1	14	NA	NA	CASEGGVSNTEAFF	TGTGCCAGCGAAGGTGGTGTGTCGAACACTGAAGCTTTCTTT
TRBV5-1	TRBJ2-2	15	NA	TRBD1	CASSPRQGPTGELFF	TGCGCCAGCAGCCCAAGACAGGGGCCCACCGGGGAGCTGTTTTTT
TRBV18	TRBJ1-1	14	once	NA	CASSPKTAATEAFF	TGTGCCAGCTCACCTAAGACCGCGGCCACTGAAGCTTTCTTT
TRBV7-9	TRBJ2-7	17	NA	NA	CASSKRGDVVPFHEQYF	TGTGCCAGCAGCAAGAGGGGAGATGTCGTCCCTTTCCACGAGCAGTACTTC
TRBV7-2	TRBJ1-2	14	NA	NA	CASSGGPSNYGYTF	TGTGCCAGCAGCGGGGGACCGTCCAACTATGGCTACACCTTC
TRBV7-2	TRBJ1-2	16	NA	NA	CASSTTPPLTEFGYTF	TGTGCCAGCAGCACAACTCCACCCCTGACAGAGTTTGGCTACACCTTC
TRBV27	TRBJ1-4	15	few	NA	CASRPTGPPNEKLFF	TGTGCCAGCAGACCAACAGGTCCTCCTAATGAAAAACTGTTTTTT
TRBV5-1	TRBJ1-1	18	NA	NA	CASSLAVLGRSMNTEAFF	TGCGCCAGCAGCTTGGCAGTCTTGGGACGGAGCATGAACACTGAAGCTTTCTTT
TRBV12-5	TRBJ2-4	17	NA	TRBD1	CASAEDYRGEAKNIQYF	TGTGCTAGTGCCGAAGATTACAGGGGAGAAGCCAAAAACATTCAGTACTTC
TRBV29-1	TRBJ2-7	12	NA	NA	CSVEVVGDEQYF	TGCAGCGTTGAAGTTGTGGGGGACGAGCAGTACTTC
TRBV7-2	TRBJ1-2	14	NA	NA	CASSLREGNYGYTF	TGTGCCAGCAGCTTAAGGGAGGGGAACTATGGCTACACCTTC
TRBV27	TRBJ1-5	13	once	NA	CASTVTLGQSQHF	TGTGCCAGCACCGTAACGTTAGGGCAGTCCCAGCATTTT
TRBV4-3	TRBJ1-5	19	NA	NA	CASSQEPPGYGSSNQSQHF	TGCGCCAGCAGCCAAGAGCCCCCGGGATATGGAAGTTCCAATCAGTCCCAGCATTTT
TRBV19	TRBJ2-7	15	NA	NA	CASSIRHSLSYEQYF	TGTGCCAGTAGTATAAGGCACAGCCTCTCCTACGAGCAGTACTTC
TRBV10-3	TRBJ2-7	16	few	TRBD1	CAISDERGQGAGEQYF	TGTGCCATCAGTGATGAACGGGGTCAGGGGGCGGGCGAGCAGTACTTC
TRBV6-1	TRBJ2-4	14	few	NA	CASSEGLAKNIQYF	TGTGCCAGCAGTGAAGGGCTAGCCAAAAACATTCAGTACTTC
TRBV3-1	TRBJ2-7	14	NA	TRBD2	CASSQVSGIGEQYF	TGTGCCAGCAGCCAAGTTAGCGGGATTGGCGAGCAGTACTTC
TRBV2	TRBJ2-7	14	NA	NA	CASSNSGGLYEQYF	TGTGCCAGCAGTAATTCTGGGGGACTCTACGAGCAGTACTTC
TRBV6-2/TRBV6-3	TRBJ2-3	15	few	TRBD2	CASSQRGFSTDTQYF	TGTGCCAGCAGCCAGCGGGGGTTTAGCACAGATACGCAGTATTTT
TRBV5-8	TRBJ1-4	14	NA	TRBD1	CASSFGDRAGKLFF	TGTGCCAGCAGCTTTGGTGACAGGGCGGGAAAACTGTTTTTT
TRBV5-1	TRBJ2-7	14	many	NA	CASSEPEATYEQYF	TGCGCCAGCAGCGAGCCTGAAGCAACCTACGAGCAGTACTTC
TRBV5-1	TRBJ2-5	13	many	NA	CASSLLGLETQYF	TGCGCCAGCAGCTTGTTGGGACTTGAGACCCAGTACTTC
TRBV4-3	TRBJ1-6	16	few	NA	CASSPSGGGSNSPLHF	TGCGCCAGCAGCCCCTCAGGCGGGGGGAGTAATTCACCCCTCCACTTT
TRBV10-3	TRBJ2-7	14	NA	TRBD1	CAIRDRADSYEQYF	TGTGCCATCAGAGACAGGGCCGACTCCTACGAGCAGTACTTC
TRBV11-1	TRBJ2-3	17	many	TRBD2	CASSLFGSGGPTDTQYF	TGTGCCAGCAGCTTATTTGGTAGCGGGGGACCCACAGATACGCAGTATTTT
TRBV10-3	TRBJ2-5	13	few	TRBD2	CAISESLAGEQYF	TGTGCCATCAGTGAGTCCCTTGCGGGGGAGCAGTACTTC